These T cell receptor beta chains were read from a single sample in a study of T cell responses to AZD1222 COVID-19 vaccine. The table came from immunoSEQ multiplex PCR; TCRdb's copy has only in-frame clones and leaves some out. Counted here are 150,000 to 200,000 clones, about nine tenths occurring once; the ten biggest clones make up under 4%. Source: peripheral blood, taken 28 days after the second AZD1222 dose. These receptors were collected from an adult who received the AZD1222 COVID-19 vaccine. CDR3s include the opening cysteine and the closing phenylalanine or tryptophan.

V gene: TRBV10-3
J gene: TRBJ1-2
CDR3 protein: CAISESSLSLRGYGYTF

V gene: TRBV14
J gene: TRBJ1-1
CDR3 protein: CASKGAGTEAFF

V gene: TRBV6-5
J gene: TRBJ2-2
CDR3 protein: CASSYNTGELFF

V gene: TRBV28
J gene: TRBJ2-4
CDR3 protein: CASSSPGTMNIQYF

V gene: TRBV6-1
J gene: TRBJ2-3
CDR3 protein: CASSEWGTGRGADTQYF

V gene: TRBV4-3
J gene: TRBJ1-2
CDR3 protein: CASSQDRGLGYGYTF

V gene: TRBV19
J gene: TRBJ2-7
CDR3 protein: CASSVSGWGPYEQYF

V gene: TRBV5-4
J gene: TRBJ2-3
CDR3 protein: CASSLGPPTTSTDTQYF

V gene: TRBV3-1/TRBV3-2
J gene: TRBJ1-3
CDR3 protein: CASSQGGQGNTIYF

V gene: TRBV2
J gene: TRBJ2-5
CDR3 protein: CASTRLGIQETQYF

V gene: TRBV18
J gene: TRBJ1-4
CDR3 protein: CASSPIGATNEKLFF

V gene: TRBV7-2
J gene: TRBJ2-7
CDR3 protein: CASGNYEQYF

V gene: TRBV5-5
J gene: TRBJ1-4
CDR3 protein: CASSKTGPNEKLFF